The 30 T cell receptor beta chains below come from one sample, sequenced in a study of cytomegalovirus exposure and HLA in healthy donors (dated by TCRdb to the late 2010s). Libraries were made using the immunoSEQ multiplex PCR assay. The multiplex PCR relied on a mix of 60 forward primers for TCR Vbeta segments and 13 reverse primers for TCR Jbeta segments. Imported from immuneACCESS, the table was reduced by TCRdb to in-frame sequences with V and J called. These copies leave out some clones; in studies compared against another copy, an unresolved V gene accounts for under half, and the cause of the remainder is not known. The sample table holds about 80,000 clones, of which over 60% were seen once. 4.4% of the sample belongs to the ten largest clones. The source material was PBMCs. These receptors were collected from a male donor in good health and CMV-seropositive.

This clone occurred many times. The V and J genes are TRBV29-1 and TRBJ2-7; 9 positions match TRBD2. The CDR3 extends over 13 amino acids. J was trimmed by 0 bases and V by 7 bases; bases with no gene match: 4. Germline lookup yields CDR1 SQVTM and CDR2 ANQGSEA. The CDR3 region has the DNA TGCAGCGGTCGAGCGGGAGGCTCCTACGAGCAGTACTTC. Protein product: CSGRAGGSYEQYF.

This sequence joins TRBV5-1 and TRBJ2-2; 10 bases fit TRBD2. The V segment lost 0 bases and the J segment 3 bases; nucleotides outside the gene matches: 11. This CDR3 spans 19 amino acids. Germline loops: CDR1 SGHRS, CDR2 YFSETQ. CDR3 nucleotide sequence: TGCGCCAGCAGCTTGGCCGGTCAGCTAGCGGGGGACTACACCGGGGAGCTGTTTTTT. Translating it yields CASSLAGQLAGDYTGELFF.

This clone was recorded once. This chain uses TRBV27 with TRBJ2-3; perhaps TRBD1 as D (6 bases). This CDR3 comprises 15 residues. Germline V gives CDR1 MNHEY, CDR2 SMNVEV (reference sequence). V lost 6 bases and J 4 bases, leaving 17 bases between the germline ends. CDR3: CASSLGQSVADTQYF. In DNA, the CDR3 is TGTGCCAGCAGCTTAGGACAGTCGGTGGCAGATACGCAGTATTTT.

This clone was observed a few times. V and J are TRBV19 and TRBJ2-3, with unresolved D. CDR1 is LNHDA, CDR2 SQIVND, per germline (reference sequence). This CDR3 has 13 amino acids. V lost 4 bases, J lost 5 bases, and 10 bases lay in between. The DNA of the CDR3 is TGTGCCAGTAGTAGCTACGGGTTAGATACGCAGTATTTT. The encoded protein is CASSSYGLDTQYF.

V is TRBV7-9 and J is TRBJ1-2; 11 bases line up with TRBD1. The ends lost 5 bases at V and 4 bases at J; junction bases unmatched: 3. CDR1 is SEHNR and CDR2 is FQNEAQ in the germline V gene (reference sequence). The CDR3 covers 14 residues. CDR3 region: CASSPGQGAYGYTF. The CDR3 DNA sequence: TGTGCCAGCAGCCCCGGACAGGGGGCCTATGGCTACACCTTC.

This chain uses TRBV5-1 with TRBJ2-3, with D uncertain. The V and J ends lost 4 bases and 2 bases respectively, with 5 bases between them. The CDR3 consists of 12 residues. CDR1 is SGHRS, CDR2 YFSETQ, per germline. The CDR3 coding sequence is TGCGCCAGCAGCATCCTCACAGATACGCAGTATTTT. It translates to CASSILTDTQYF. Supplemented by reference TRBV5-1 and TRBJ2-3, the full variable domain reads KAGVTQTPRYLIKTRGQQVTLSCSPISGHRSVSWYQQTPGQGLQFLFEYFSETQRNKGNFPGRFSGRQFSNSRSEMNVSTLELGDSALYLCASSILTDTQYFGPGTRLTVL.

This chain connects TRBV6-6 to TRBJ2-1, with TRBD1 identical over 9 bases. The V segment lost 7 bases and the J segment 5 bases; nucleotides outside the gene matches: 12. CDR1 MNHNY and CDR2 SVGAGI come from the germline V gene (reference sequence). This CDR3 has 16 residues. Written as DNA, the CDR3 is TGTGCCAGCACCAGGTACAGGGGGCAATATAACAATGAGCAGTTCTTC. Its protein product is CASTRYRGQYNNEQFF.

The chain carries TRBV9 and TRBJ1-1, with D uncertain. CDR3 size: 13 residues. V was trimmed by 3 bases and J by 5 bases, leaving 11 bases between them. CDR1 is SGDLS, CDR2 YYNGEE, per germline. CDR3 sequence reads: CASSAIRETEAFF. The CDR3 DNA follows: TGTGCCAGCAGCGCGATAAGGGAGACTGAAGCTTTCTTT.

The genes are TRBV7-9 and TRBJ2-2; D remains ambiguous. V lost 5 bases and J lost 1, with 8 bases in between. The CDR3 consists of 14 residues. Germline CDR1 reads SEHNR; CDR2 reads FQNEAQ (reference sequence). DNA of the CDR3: TGTGCCAGCAGCCTCCTACGGAACACCGGGGAGCTGTTTTTT. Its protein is CASSLLRNTGELFF.

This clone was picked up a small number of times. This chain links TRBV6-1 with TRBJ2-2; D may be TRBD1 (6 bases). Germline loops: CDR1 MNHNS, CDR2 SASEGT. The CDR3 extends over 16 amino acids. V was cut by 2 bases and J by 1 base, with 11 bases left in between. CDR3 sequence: CASSETTGWNTGELFF. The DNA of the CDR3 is TGTGCCAGCAGTGAAACAACAGGGTGGAACACCGGGGAGCTGTTTTTT.

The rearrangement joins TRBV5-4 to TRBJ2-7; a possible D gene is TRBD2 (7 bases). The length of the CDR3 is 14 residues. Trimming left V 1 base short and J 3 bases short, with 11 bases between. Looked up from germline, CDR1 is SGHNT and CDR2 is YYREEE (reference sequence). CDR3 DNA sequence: TGTGCCAGCAGCTTGCGGGGGGCCCACTACGAGCAGTACTTC. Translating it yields CASSLRGAHYEQYF.

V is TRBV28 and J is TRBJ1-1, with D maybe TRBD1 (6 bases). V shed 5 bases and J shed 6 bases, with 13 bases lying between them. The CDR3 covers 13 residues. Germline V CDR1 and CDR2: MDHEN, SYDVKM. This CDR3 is CASSEQGRAEAFF. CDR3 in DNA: TGTGCCAGCAGTGAACAGGGTCGAGCTGAAGCTTTCTTT.

Written as DNA, the CDR3 is TGCGCCAGCAGCCCCCCAGGGAATGAGCAGTTCTTC. Translated, it gives CASSPPGNEQFF. The chain recombines TRBV4-1 with TRBJ2-1, with D perhaps matching TRBD1 (5 bases). Trimming took off 4 bases at V and 7 bases at J, with 8 bases between the two ends. Per germline, CDR1 MGHRA and CDR2 YSYEKL. The CDR3 length is 12 residues.

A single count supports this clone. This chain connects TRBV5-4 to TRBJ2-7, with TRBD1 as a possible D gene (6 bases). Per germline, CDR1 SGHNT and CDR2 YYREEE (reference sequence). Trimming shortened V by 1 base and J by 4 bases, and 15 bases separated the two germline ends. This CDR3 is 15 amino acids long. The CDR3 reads CASSLTGNSGYEQYF. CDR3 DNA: TGTGCCAGCAGCTTGACAGGGAACTCAGGGTACGAGCAGTACTTC.

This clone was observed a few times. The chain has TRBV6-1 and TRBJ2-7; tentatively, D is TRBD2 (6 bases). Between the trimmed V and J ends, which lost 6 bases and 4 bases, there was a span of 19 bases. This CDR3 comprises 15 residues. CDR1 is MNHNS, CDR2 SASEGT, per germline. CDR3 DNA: TGTGCCAGCAGAGGGACGGCCGGAGGGATGTACGAGCAGTACTTC. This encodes CASRGTAGGMYEQYF.

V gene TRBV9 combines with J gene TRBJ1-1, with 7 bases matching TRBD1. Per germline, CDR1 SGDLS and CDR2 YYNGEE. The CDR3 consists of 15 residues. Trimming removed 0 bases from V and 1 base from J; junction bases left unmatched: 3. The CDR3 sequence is CASSVVGQRNTEAFF. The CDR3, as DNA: TGTGCCAGCAGCGTAGTGGGACAGAGGAACACTGAAGCTTTCTTT.

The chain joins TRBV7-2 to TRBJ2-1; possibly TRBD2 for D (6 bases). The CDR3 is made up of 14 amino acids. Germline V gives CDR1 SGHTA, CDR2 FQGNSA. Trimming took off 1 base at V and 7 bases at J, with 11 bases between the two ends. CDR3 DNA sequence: TGTGCCAGCAGCTTAGGACTAGGCTCGAATGAGCAGTTCTTC. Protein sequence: CASSLGLGSNEQFF.

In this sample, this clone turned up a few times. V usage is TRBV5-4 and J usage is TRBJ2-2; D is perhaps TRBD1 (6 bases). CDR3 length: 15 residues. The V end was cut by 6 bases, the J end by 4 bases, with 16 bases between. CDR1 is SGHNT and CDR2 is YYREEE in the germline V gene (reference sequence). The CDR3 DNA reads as TGTGCCAGCACCAACCAGGGGAGTCTCACCGGGGAGCTGTTTTTT. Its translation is CASTNQGSLTGELFF.

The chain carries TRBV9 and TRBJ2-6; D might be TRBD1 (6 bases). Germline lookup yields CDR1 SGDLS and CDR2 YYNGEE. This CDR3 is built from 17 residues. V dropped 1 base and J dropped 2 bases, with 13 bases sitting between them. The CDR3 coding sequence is TGTGCCAGCAGCGTAAGGACAGATCCCACTGGGGCCAACGTCCTGACTTTC. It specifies CASSVRTDPTGANVLTF.

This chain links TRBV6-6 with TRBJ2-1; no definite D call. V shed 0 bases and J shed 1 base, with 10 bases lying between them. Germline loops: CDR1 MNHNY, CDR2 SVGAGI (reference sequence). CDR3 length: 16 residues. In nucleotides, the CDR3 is TGTGCCAGCAGTTACTCCCGAGCCCTATCCTACAATGAGCAGTTCTTC. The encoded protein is CASSYSRALSYNEQFF.

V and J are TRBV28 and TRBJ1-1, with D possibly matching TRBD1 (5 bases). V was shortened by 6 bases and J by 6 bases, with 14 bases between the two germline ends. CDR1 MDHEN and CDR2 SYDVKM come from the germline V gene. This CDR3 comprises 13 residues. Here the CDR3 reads CASSFNRFPEAFF. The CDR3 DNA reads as TGTGCCAGCAGCTTCAACAGGTTTCCTGAAGCTTTCTTT.

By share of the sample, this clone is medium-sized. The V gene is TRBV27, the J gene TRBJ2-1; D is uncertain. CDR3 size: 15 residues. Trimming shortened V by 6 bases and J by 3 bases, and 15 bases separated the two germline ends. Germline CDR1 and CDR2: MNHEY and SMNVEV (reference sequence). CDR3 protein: CASRRRAGGYNEQFF. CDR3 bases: TGTGCCAGCAGGCGGAGAGCCGGCGGCTACAATGAGCAGTTCTTC.

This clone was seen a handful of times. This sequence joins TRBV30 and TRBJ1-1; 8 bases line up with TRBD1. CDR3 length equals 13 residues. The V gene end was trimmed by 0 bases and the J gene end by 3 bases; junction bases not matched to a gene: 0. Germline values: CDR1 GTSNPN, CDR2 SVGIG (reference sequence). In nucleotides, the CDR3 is TGTGCCTGGAGTGTACAGGGGGACACTGAAGCTTTCTTT. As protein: CAWSVQGDTEAFF.

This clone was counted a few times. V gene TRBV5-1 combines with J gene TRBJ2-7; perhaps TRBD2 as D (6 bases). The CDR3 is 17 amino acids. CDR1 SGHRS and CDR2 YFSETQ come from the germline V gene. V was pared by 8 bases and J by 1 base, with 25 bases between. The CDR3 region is CASGGVGGLGGSYEQYF. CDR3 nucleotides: TGCGCCAGTGGAGGGGTTGGAGGTCTCGGAGGGTCCTACGAGCAGTACTTC.

This CDR3 reads CASSLNRDYEQYF. CDR3 bases: TGTGCCAGCAGCTTAAACAGGGACTACGAGCAGTACTTC. This chain links TRBV7-3 with TRBJ2-7; tentative D call: TRBD1 (6 bases). The V gene lost 1 base and the J gene lost 3 bases, with 7 bases spanning the gap. This CDR3 has 13 residues. Germline V gene lookup returns CDR1 SGHTA and CDR2 FQGTGA.

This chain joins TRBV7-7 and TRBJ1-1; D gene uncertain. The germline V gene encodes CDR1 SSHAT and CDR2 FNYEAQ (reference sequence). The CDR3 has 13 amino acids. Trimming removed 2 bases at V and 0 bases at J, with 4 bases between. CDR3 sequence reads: CASSLLMNTEAFF. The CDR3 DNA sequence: TGTGCCAGCAGCTTATTAATGAACACTGAAGCTTTCTTT.

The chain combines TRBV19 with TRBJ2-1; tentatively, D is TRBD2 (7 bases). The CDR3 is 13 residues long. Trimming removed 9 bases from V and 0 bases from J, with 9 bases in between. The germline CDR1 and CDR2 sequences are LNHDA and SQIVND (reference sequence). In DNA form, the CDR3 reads TGTGCCAGCGGGGGGCCCTCCTACAATGAGCAGTTCTTC. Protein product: CASGGPSYNEQFF.

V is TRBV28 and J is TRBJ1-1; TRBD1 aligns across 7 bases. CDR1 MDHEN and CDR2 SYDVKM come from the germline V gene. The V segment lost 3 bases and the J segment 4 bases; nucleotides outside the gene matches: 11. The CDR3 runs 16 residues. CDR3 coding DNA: TGTGCCAGCAGTTTTCCGAATGCAGGGGGTACCACTGAAGCTTTCTTT. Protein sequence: CASSFPNAGGTTEAFF.

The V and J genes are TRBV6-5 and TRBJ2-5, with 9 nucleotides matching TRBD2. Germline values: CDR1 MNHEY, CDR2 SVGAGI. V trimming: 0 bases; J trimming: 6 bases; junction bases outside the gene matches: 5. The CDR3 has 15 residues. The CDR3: CASSYSWLAGKTQYF. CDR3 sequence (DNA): TGTGCCAGCAGTTACTCTTGGCTAGCGGGGAAGACCCAGTACTTC.

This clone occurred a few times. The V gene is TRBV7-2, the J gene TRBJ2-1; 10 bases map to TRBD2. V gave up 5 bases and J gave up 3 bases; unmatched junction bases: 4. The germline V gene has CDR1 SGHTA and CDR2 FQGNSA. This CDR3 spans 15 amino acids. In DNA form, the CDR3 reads TGTGCCAGCAGCGCAAGCGGGGGGGACTACAATGAGCAGTTCTTC. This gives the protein CASSASGGDYNEQFF.